The next 4 T cell receptor beta chains were all read from a single sample in a study of blood T cell repertoires in COVID-19. Measured with immunoSEQ multiplex PCR; TCRdb has only the in-frame clones, and not every one. The table shows roughly 200,000 clones, with around 87% occurring only once. Material: peripheral blood. All receptors come from a man aged 60 to 69 with acute or convalescent COVID-19.

The V and J genes are TRBV4-3 and TRBJ2-7; 7 bases match TRBD1. This CDR3 has 16 residues. The V gene end was trimmed by 1 base and the J gene end by 4 bases; junction bases not matched to a gene: 10. CDR1 and CDR2 from the germline V gene are LGHNA and YSLEER. CDR3 bases: TGCGCCAGCAGCCAAGGATACCGGGACAGCTTTTACGAGCAGTACTTC. As protein: CASSQGYRDSFYEQYF.

The chain is built from TRBV19 and TRBJ1-1, with D unresolved. V was pared by 4 bases and J by 0 bases, with 6 bases between. CDR3 length: 13 residues. The germline CDR1 and CDR2 sequences are LNHDA and SQIVND (reference sequence). CDR3 sequence: CASSTFVNTEAFF. In DNA, the CDR3 is TGTGCCAGTAGTACTTTCGTGAACACTGAAGCTTTCTTT.

The table lists this clone with a few counts. The chain carries TRBV18 and TRBJ1-1, with a weak D call TRBD1 (5 bases). With 6 bases removed from V and 6 bases from J, the gap between germline ends came to 17 bases. The germline V gene has CDR1 KGHSH and CDR2 LQKENI. The CDR3 is 14 residues long. CDR3 nucleotide sequence: TGTGCCAGCTCTCCTGACAGACTTCTGCCTGAAGCTTTCTTT. Encoded protein: CASSPDRLLPEAFF.

V is TRBV15 and J is TRBJ1-2, with D possibly matching TRBD1 (5 bases). V was cut by 0 bases and J by 8 bases, with 10 bases left in between. Germline CDR1 and CDR2: LNHNV and YYDKDF (reference sequence). This CDR3 comprises 13 residues. CDR3 nucleotides: TGTGCCACCAGCAGAGATGCAGGGTCCGGCTACACCTTC. Its protein product is CATSRDAGSGYTF. Variable domain in full (rest from reference TRBV15 and TRBJ1-2): DAMVIQNPRYQVTQFGKPVTLSCSQTLNHNVMYWYQQKSSQAPKLLFHYYDKDFNNEADTPDNFQSRRPNTSFCFLDIRSPGLGDTAMYLCATSRDAGSGYTFGSGTRLTVV.